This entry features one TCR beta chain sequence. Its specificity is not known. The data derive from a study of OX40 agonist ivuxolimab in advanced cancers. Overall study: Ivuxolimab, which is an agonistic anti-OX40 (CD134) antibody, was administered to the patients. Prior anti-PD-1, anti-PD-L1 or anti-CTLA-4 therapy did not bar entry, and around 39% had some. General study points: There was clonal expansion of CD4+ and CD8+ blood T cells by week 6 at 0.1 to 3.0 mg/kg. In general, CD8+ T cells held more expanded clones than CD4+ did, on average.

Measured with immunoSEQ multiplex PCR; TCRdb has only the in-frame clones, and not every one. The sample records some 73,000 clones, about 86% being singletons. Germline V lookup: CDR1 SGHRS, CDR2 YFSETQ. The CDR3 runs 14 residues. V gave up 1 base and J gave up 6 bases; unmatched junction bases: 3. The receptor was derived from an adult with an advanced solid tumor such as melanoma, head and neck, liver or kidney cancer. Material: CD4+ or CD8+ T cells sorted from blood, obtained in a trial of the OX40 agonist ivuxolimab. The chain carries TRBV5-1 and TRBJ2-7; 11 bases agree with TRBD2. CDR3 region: CASSLTSGGGEQYF. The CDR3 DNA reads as TGCGCCAGCAGCTTGACTAGCGGGGGAGGCGAGCAGTACTTC.